Below, 27 T cell receptor beta chains from the same sample are listed, as sequenced in a study of blood T cell repertoires in COVID-19. Only in-frame clones appear in the TCRdb table, and some are missing; sequencing was by immunoSEQ multiplex PCR. The table shows some 160,000 clones, with about 80% occurring only once. The sequenced sample consisted of peripheral blood. The receptor source for this set is a man in his sixties or seventies with active or convalescent COVID-19.

As regards this clone: The sample contains more than one DNA sequence encoding this CDR3. J is TRBJ2-1 and V is TRBV18; tentative D call: TRBD2 (6 bases). Germline loops: CDR1 KGHSH, CDR2 LQKENI. V dropped 2 bases and J dropped 0 bases, with 8 bases sitting between them. The CDR3 sequence is 15 residues long. This chain's CDR3 is CASSPTGDSYNEQFF. CDR3 nucleotide sequence: TGTGCCAGCTCACCAACGGGGGACTCCTACAATGAGCAGTTCTTC.

V usage is TRBV9 and J usage is TRBJ1-1; possibly TRBD1 for D (6 bases). CDR3 length: 16 residues. Trimming removed 0 bases from V and 0 bases from J, with 12 bases in between. Germline CDR1 SGDLS, CDR2 YYNGEE. In DNA form, the CDR3 reads TGTGCCAGCAGCGTAGCTACGGGGGGCATGAACACTGAAGCTTTCTTT. Protein sequence: CASSVATGGMNTEAFF.

The genes are TRBV19 and TRBJ1-1, with 8 bases matching TRBD1. Germline CDR1 reads LNHDA; CDR2 reads SQIVND (reference sequence). V was pared by 6 bases and J by 6 bases, with 18 bases of the junction left unmatched. The CDR3 loop spans 17 amino acids. As DNA, the CDR3 is TGTGCCAGTAGAAAAGGGCAGGGGGCGTTATCGGTGGCTGAAGCTTTCTTT. Translation gives CASRKGQGALSVAEAFF. Full variable domain (remainder filled in from reference TRBV19 and TRBJ1-1): DGGITQSPKYLFRKEGQNVTLSCEQNLNHDAMYWYRQDPGQGLRLIYYSQIVNDFQKGDIAEGYSVSREKKESFPLTVTSAQKNPTAFYLCASRKGQGALSVAEAFFGQGTRLTVV.

The V call is TRBV5-6, the J call TRBJ1-3; D not resolved. Deletions cut 2 bases from V and 0 bases from J, with 6 bases between. From germline, CDR1 is SGHDT and CDR2 YYEEEE. This CDR3 region has 14 residues. CDR3 coding DNA: TGTGCCAGCAGCTTTGACACCTCTGGAAACACCATATATTTT. This gives the protein CASSFDTSGNTIYF. Full variable domain (missing parts from reference TRBV5-6 and TRBJ1-3): DAGVTQSPTHLIKTRGQQVTLRCSPKSGHDTVSWYQQALGQGPQFIFQYYEEEERQRGNFPDRFSGHQFPNYSSELNVNALLLGDSALYLCASSFDTSGNTIYFGEGSWLTVV.

V usage is TRBV4-1 and J usage is TRBJ1-1; 7 bases fit TRBD1. The CDR3 totals 15 residues. Germline CDR1 reads MGHRA; CDR2 reads YSYEKL. J was trimmed by 5 bases and V by 0 bases; bases with no gene match: 6. CDR3 nucleotide sequence: TGCGCCAGCAGCCAAGAAACCGGCAGGGGGACTGAAGCTTTCTTT. Translated, it gives CASSQETGRGTEAFF.

This chain joins TRBV9 and TRBJ2-3; 8 bases fit TRBD2. The CDR3 contains 16 residues. Germline CDR1 reads SGDLS; CDR2 reads YYNGEE. V gave up 4 bases and J gave up 5 bases; unmatched junction bases: 12. The CDR3 loop is CASSRSSGGHVDTQYF. The CDR3 nucleotides read TGTGCCAGCAGCCGCTCGTCGGGGGGGCATGTAGATACGCAGTATTTT.

The rearrangement uses TRBV11-2 and TRBJ1-1; 7 positions match TRBD1. This CDR3 is built from 15 residues. V was clipped by 6 bases and J by 5 bases; unmatched bases: 12. Germline V lookup: CDR1 SGHAT, CDR2 FQNNGV. The CDR3 loop is CASSPRQGRGTEAFF. The CDR3, as DNA: TGTGCCAGCAGTCCTCGACAGGGCCGTGGGACTGAAGCTTTCTTT.

The chain recombines TRBV11-1 with TRBJ1-1, with 8 bases aligning to TRBD1. The germline gives CDR1 SGHAT, CDR2 FQDESV (reference sequence). The CDR3 is made up of 16 amino acids. The V segment lost 5 bases and the J segment 4 bases; nucleotides outside the gene matches: 12. CDR3 coding DNA: TGTGCCAGCAGCCCCGGGACAGGAATGTTCGGCACTGAAGCTTTCTTT. Protein product: CASSPGTGMFGTEAFF.

The V gene is TRBV11-2, the J gene TRBJ2-3, with D tentatively TRBD2 (6 bases). With 3 bases removed from V and 0 bases from J, the gap between germline ends came to 16 bases. The CDR3 covers 17 residues. Germline assignment: CDR1 SGHAT and CDR2 FQNNGV. DNA for the CDR3: TGTGCCAGCAGCTTGGTGGGGCAGGCGGGGAGCACAGATACGCAGTATTTT. Translation: CASSLVGQAGSTDTQYF.

The genes are TRBV6-1 and TRBJ1-4, with 8 nucleotides matching TRBD1. Germline loops: CDR1 MNHNS, CDR2 SASEGT. The length of the CDR3 is 15 residues. V lost 1 base, J lost 7 bases, and 5 bases stayed unmatched. CDR3 nucleotide sequence: TGTGCCAGCAGTGAAGACAGGGGGATTGTTGAAAAACTGTTTTTT. Protein product: CASSEDRGIVEKLFF.

This clone was seen only a few times. V is TRBV27 and J is TRBJ1-2; tentatively, D is TRBD1 (6 bases). V dropped 4 bases and J dropped 8 bases, with 14 bases sitting between them. CDR1 is MNHEY, CDR2 SMNVEV, per germline (reference sequence). The CDR3 contains 13 residues. The CDR3 bases are TGTGCCAGCAGTTCTGCGGACAGAAGAGGCTACACCTTC. Its protein is CASSSADRRGYTF.

The chain is built from TRBV7-2 and TRBJ2-1; D might be TRBD2 (6 bases). Germline V gene data show CDR1 as SGHTA and CDR2 as FQGNSA. The CDR3 contains 15 residues. The ends were cut back, 0 bases at V and 7 bases at J, with 13 bases in the middle. The CDR3 DNA follows: TGTGCCAGCAGCTTAGCGGGGGGTAAATCGAATGAGCAGTTCTTC. It is translated as CASSLAGGKSNEQFF.

The chain's CDR3 is CASSLAGAGDLYEQYF. The CDR3 nucleotides are TGCGCCAGCAGCTTGGCTGGGGCAGGGGATCTCTACGAGCAGTACTTC. V and J are TRBV5-1 and TRBJ2-7; D is perhaps TRBD1 (6 bases). This CDR3 contains 16 residues. Looked up from germline, CDR1 is SGHRS and CDR2 is YFSETQ. V lost 0 bases to trimming and J lost 3 bases, with 16 bases between them.

The rearrangement links TRBV6-2 or TRBV6-3 to TRBJ2-5, with D perhaps matching TRBD2 (5 bases). V was pared by 5 bases and J by 3 bases, with 13 bases between. CDR1 is MNHEY, CDR2 SVGEGT, per germline. CDR3 size: 14 residues. The DNA of the CDR3 is TGTGCCAGCAGTGGTGTACGGCGGGAAGAGACCCAGTACTTC. Protein: CASSGVRREETQYF.

This clone was seen only a few times. CDR3 region: CAWSRGQWGQPQHF. CDR3 DNA: TGTGCCTGGAGTCGGGGACAGTGGGGTCAGCCCCAGCATTTT. The chain employs TRBV30 and TRBJ1-5; TRBD1 aligns across 7 bases. The CDR3 loop spans 14 amino acids. Germline V gives CDR1 GTSNPN, CDR2 SVGIG (reference sequence). V trimming: 2 bases; J trimming: 6 bases; junction bases outside the gene matches: 7.

This chain links TRBV6-2 or TRBV6-3 with TRBJ2-7; no definite D call. The V gene's germline CDR1 is MNHEY and CDR2 SVGEGT. V was shortened by 6 bases and J by 4 bases, with 10 bases between the two germline ends. This CDR3 has 12 amino acids. The CDR3 nucleotides read TGTGCCAGCAGCCAAGACATTTACGAGCAGTACTTC. Amino acids: CASSQDIYEQYF.

This chain connects TRBV4-3 to TRBJ1-1; TRBD1 aligns across 7 bases. This CDR3 is built from 15 residues. Unmatched junction bases numbered 4, after V lost 2 bases and J lost 1 base. From germline, CDR1 is LGHNA and CDR2 YSLEER. CDR3 coding DNA: TGCGCCAGCAGCCAACTCCGGGACAGGAACACTGAAGCTTTCTTT. This codes for CASSQLRDRNTEAFF.

This sequence joins TRBV7-9 and TRBJ2-7, with TRBD1 matching 9 bases. CDR3 length: 15 amino acids. CDR1 is SEHNR and CDR2 is FQNEAQ in the germline V gene (reference sequence). The ends lost 3 bases at V and 5 bases at J; junction bases unmatched: 8. The CDR3: CASSLGGTGRNEQYF. In DNA, the CDR3 is TGTGCCAGCAGCTTGGGGGGGACAGGGAGGAACGAGCAGTACTTC.

This chain links TRBV10-3 with TRBJ1-1; 7 nucleotides align to TRBD1. CDR3 length: 16 residues. In germline, CDR1 is ENHRY, CDR2 SYGVKD. After removal of 0 bases from V and 1 base from J, the junction contained 5 bases not matched to a gene. CDR3: CAISESRGQPNTEAFF. In nucleotides, the CDR3 is TGTGCCATCAGTGAGTCTCGGGGACAGCCGAACACTGAAGCTTTCTTT.

Comments on this clone: The same CDR3 is also encoded by other DNA sequences in this sample. The chain employs TRBV2 and TRBJ1-1; D is perhaps TRBD1 (5 bases). The CDR3 loop spans 13 amino acids. Germline CDR1 reads SNHLY; CDR2 reads FYNNEI. The ends were cut back, 4 bases at V and 5 bases at J, with 11 bases in the middle. The CDR3 loop is CASSVRQGTEAFF. Written as DNA, the CDR3 is TGTGCCAGCAGTGTGAGGCAGGGTACTGAAGCTTTCTTT.

The genes are TRBV12-5 and TRBJ1-5; D is unclear. Germline values: CDR1 LGHNT, CDR2 FRNRAP. This CDR3 has 13 amino acids. The V end lost 1 base, the J end lost 4 bases, and 5 bases lay between the germline ends. The CDR3 region is CASGLDINQPQHF. DNA of the CDR3: TGTGCTAGTGGTTTGGACATAAATCAGCCCCAGCATTTT.

The chain carries TRBV5-1 and TRBJ1-1; tentatively, D is TRBD1 (6 bases). Per the germline V gene, CDR1 is SGHRS and CDR2 is YFSETQ. With 4 bases removed from V and 1 base from J, the gap between germline ends came to 11 bases. The CDR3 is made up of 14 amino acids. The CDR3 DNA reads as TGCGCCAGCAGCGGGTTACAGGGGAACACTGAAGCTTTCTTT. It translates to CASSGLQGNTEAFF.

V is TRBV7-2 and J is TRBJ2-2; 9 bases match TRBD2. Germline V gene sequence: CDR1 SGHTA, CDR2 FQGNSA. V trimming: 5 bases; J trimming: 3 bases; junction bases outside the gene matches: 7. The CDR3 is made up of 16 amino acids. This chain's CDR3 is CASSPPAGGYTGELFF. In nucleotides, the CDR3 is TGTGCCAGCAGCCCCCCGGCGGGAGGGTACACCGGGGAGCTGTTTTTT.

The V call is TRBV6-4, the J call TRBJ1-1, with 7 nucleotides matching TRBD1. The J segment lost 12 bases and the V segment lost 3 bases, leaving 13 bases of the junction unmatched. Germline lookup yields CDR1 MRHNA and CDR2 SNTAGT. The CDR3 runs to 14 residues. CDR3 region: CASSDTDRERETFF. The CDR3 DNA is TGTGCCAGCAGTGATACAGACAGGGAGAGAGAAACTTTCTTT.

V gene TRBV6-5 combines with J gene TRBJ1-2; 9 nucleotides agree with TRBD1. With 6 bases clipped from V and 6 bases from J, the junction kept 5 bases outside the gene matches. The CDR3 extends over 13 amino acids. From germline, CDR1 is MNHEY and CDR2 SVGAGI. The CDR3 region is CASSSGQGDGYTF. CDR3 sequence (DNA): TGTGCCAGCAGCTCGGGACAGGGTGATGGCTACACCTTC.

This clone was counted a single time. This chain joins TRBV5-1 and TRBJ1-2; 11 bases match TRBD1. This CDR3 region has 16 residues. V lost 3 bases to trimming and J lost 0 bases; unmatched junction nucleotides: 4. Germline CDR1 and CDR2: SGHRS and YFSETQ. CDR3 in DNA: TGCGCCAGCAGCTCCCGGACAGGGGGCACTAACTATGGCTACACCTTC. Its translation: CASSSRTGGTNYGYTF.

The chain recombines TRBV28 with TRBJ1-5; 8 bases agree with TRBD1. Germline lookup yields CDR1 MDHEN and CDR2 SYDVKM. This CDR3 comprises 14 residues. Trimming cost V 7 bases and J 6 bases; bases outside gene matches: 8. For the CDR3, the DNA is TGTGCCAGCACCCGGCAGGGGGCTTTTCAGCCCCAGCATTTT. Its protein product is CASTRQGAFQPQHF.